Below, one T cell receptor beta chain is given with its context. No antigen is known for it. Base qualities are missing; no much larger clone stands one base away. The CDR3 runs 15 amino acids, cysteine and phenylalanine included. The entry retains the CDR3 DNA only, 45 bases that are in frame from base 1. V trim: 9 bases; J trim: 1 base; unmatched bases: 10. The germline V gene specifies SNHLY as CDR1 and FYNNEI as CDR2. This sample is drawn from a study of beta chain features in type 1 diabetes (dated by TCRdb to 2016 to 2019). Looking at the study overall: Mean age, gender distribution, total cell number and subset yield did not differ between patients and healthy donors. A total of some 110 million sorted cells were examined across all samples, and the number of cells per subset was strongly correlated with RNA yield. The study compared the TCRB repertoires of sorted circulating CD4+ T cell subsets in recently diagnosed type 1 diabetes patients with those in matched healthy donors. Whereas all 28 donors provided naive and central memory subsets, regulatory and stem cell-like memory subsets were isolated from just 8 patients and about 8 healthy donors. General conclusions and limits of the study: In all four CD4+ subsets, TCRB CDR3 length was moderately but significantly shorter in type 1 diabetes patients. At VDJ recombination sites, patients with type 1 diabetes made fewer insertions and deleted more nucleotides, a pattern implying thymic rearrangement abnormalities. Because cDNA was sequenced instead of genomic DNA, activated cells with high expression could be over-represented, although the groups did not differ in activation or CD3 levels. Because the HLA sub-analyses included only small numbers of individuals, any influence of HLA type on TCRB rearrangement was left unresolved. PCR may preferentially amplify shorter templates, but because patient and control samples were amplified and corrected together, any resulting skew would affect both groups equally. Naive, central memory and regulatory TCRB repertoires appeared to be more alike among patients than among healthy donors.

All of the isolated RNA was reverse transcribed with the High Capacity cDNA Reverse Transcription Kit, so expressed TCRB transcripts were sequenced. Deep immunoSEQ sequencing was performed on naive, central memory and regulatory T cell samples, with an average of roughly 4 million total reads per sample. Sorted cells were lysed in RLT buffer and RNA was extracted with DNase-treated RNeasy Micro or Mini kits, depending on cell number. To prevent cross-contamination, every cell subset was processed on its own, while patient and healthy donor samples were processed together. TCRB sequences were amplified from cDNA with the immunoSEQ multiplex PCR, producing 87-bp fragments spanning the CDR3 region. Amplicons were sequenced on the Illumina HiSeq platform. The paper's data handling went like this. Synthetic template baselines were used to correct PCR bias computationally, reads within Hamming distance 2 were collapsed, and singletons that could not be merged were discarded. Reads were aligned against IMGT so that V, D and J genes, CDR3 length and insertions or deletions at six rearrangement sites could be assigned. Clonotype counts were normalized to sorted cell number within each subset before computing true diversity and Gini coefficients with the tcR R package. Repertoire sharing was quantified using the overlap coefficient calculated on TCRB nucleotide sequences. Drawn from immuneACCESS, this table holds only the in-frame rearrangements with V and J called that TCRdb kept. Clones are partly lost; checked studies trace under half to an unresolved V gene and leave the rest unexplained. The V and J calls and clone size come from that table; D and trimming were worked out from the DNA. The sample includes around 130,000 clones, with around 10% observed a single time. Roughly 0.75% of the sample lies in the top ten.

A single peripheral blood draw of approximately 0.11 L on average was collected from each donor into heparinised tubes. Using a panel that included CD45RO, CCR7, CD25, CD127, CD95 and CD27, naive, central memory, regulatory and stem cell-like memory CD4+ T cells were sorted on a BD FACSAria II. A purity above 98% was achieved for all sorted populations. PBMCs were isolated immediately by Lymphoprep density gradient centrifugation and stained directly without culture. So that batch effects would be minimized, each experiment stained and sorted samples in pairs, pairing one healthy donor with one patient.

The specimen was central memory CD4+ T cells from blood. This TCR was recovered from a man under 40 with type 1 diabetes. The sequence joins TRBV2 to TRBJ2-7, with 9 junctional bases fitting TRBD1. The CDR3 region reads CASATGTGWSYEQYF. The DNA sequence is as follows: TGTGCCAGTGCCACCGGGACAGGGTGGTCCTACGAGCAGTACTTC. When the CDR3 is completed using the reference TRBV2 and TRBJ2-7 genes on either side, the full variable domain is EPEVTQTPSHQVTQMGQEVILRCVPISNHLYFYWYRQILGQKVEFLVSFYNNEISEKSEIFDDQFSVERPDGSNFTLKIRSTKLEDSAMYFCASATGTGWSYEQYFGPGTRLTVT.